This T cell receptor (beta chain) appears in the sequencing data of a study of blood T cell repertoires in COVID-19. Germline V gene sequence: CDR1 LNHDA, CDR2 SQIVND (reference sequence). The junction had 17 bases not matched to a gene; V was cut back by 2 bases and J by 7 bases. The CDR3 contains 18 residues. While infection was still active, Seattle patients were enrolled and then followed longitudinally. Clones were sequenced by immunoSEQ multiplex PCR, and TCRdb holds only the in-frame ones, with some missing. The repertoire holds about 99,000 clones, with around 88% as singletons. What was sequenced was peripheral blood. The sequence was collected from a middle-aged man with COVID-19, enrolled during active disease. The rearrangement joins TRBV19 to TRBJ1-2, with 9 bases that match TRBD1. CDR3 sequence: CASSIFLADRGVSGGYTF. CDR3 DNA: TGTGCCAGTAGTATATTTCTAGCGGACAGGGGAGTATCCGGTGGCTACACCTTC.